Presented here are 16 T cell receptor beta chains from one specimen sequenced in a study of siplizumab effects on memory and regulatory T cells. Profiling relied on immunoSEQ multiplex PCR, and the TCRdb table lists in-frame clones only, not all of them. The sample shows around 68,000 clones, over 70% of them seen only once. The sequenced sample was Tregs sorted from blood. The receptors shown here come from a human donor in good health.

This chain uses TRBV19 with TRBJ2-2; 8 bases are shared with TRBD2. The V gene's germline CDR1 is LNHDA and CDR2 SQIVND (reference sequence). After removal of 7 bases from V and 4 bases from J, the junction contained 8 bases not matched to a gene. The CDR3 length is 15 residues. CDR3: CASNSGLARTGELFF. The DNA for the CDR3 is TGTGCCAGTAATTCAGGACTAGCCCGCACCGGGGAGCTGTTTTTT.

The rearrangement uses TRBV5-5 and TRBJ2-7, with no clear D. V was cut by 1 base and J by 0 bases, with 11 bases left in between. This CDR3 has 15 residues. Germline lookup yields CDR1 SGHKS and CDR2 YYEKEE (reference sequence). The CDR3 protein is CASSLKVGFSYEQYF. The CDR3, as DNA: TGTGCCAGCAGCTTGAAGGTTGGGTTCTCCTACGAGCAGTACTTC. The whole variable domain, remainder taken from reference TRBV5-5 and TRBJ2-7, is DAGVTQSPTHLIKTRGQQVTLRCSPISGHKSVSWYQQVLGQGPQFIFQYYEKEERGRGNFPDRFSARQFPNYSSELNVNALLLGDSALYLCASSLKVGFSYEQYFGPGTRLTVT.

The V and J genes are TRBV7-9 and TRBJ2-7, with D hard to call. Germline V gene sequence: CDR1 SEHNR, CDR2 FQNEAQ (reference sequence). The germline V and J ends were trimmed by 3 bases and 4 bases, with 7 bases remaining between them. CDR3 length: 12 residues. CDR3 loop: CASSFRPYEQYF. The CDR3 DNA follows: TGTGCCAGCAGCTTCCGGCCTTACGAGCAGTACTTC.

The chain joins TRBV14 to TRBJ2-5, with D perhaps TRBD2 (6 bases). V lost 0 bases and J lost 0, with 14 bases in between. There are 17 residues in the CDR3. Germline V gene data show CDR1 as SGHDN and CDR2 as FVKESK. Written as DNA, the CDR3 is TGTGCCAGCAGCCAAGATCGACGGGGGAGACACCAAGAGACCCAGTACTTC. The encoded protein is CASSQDRRGRHQETQYF.

V usage is TRBV5-4 and J usage is TRBJ2-7; 8 bases map to TRBD1. Germline loops: CDR1 SGHNT, CDR2 YYREEE (reference sequence). CDR3 size: 15 residues. Germline trimming cut 4 bases from V and 2 bases from J; bases unmatched to any gene: 8. The CDR3 DNA sequence: TGTGCCAGCAGCGTGGGGACAGGAAGAACCTACGAGCAGTACTTC. This gives the protein CASSVGTGRTYEQYF.

This sequence joins TRBV7-2 and TRBJ2-7; the match to TRBD1 covers 8 bases. V lost 7 bases to trimming and J lost 6 bases; unmatched junction nucleotides: 8. Germline V CDR1 and CDR2: SGHTA, FQGNSA. The CDR3 is made up of 13 amino acids. The CDR3 DNA sequence: TGTGCCAGCACCTCCGGACAGGGCCTCGAGCAGTACTTC. Protein product: CASTSGQGLEQYF.

Points on this clone: Other DNA sequences from this sample encode an identical CDR3 as well. The chain links TRBV5-1 to TRBJ2-3, with D unclear. Per germline, CDR1 SGHRS and CDR2 YFSETQ. Trimming took off 0 bases at V and 3 bases at J, with 8 bases between the two ends. The CDR3 length is 14 residues. The CDR3 coding sequence is TGCGCCAGCAGCTTGGTAGGCAGGACAGATACGCAGTATTTT. Amino acids: CASSLVGRTDTQYF. Full variable domain (remainder filled in from reference TRBV5-1 and TRBJ2-3): KAGVTQTPRYLIKTRGQQVTLSCSPISGHRSVSWYQQTPGQGLQFLFEYFSETQRNKGNFPGRFSGRQFSNSRSEMNVSTLELGDSALYLCASSLVGRTDTQYFGPGTRLTVL.

The chain couples TRBV9 to TRBJ2-7, with 9 bases matching TRBD2. Germline V gene lookup returns CDR1 SGDLS and CDR2 YYNGEE. This CDR3 comprises 16 residues. The V segment lost 3 bases and the J segment 0 bases; nucleotides outside the gene matches: 7. DNA of the CDR3: TGTGCCAGCAGCGCCAGCTGGACTAGCGCCTCCTACGAGCAGTACTTC. Its protein is CASSASWTSASYEQYF.

The genes are TRBV18 and TRBJ2-6; 7 nucleotides agree with TRBD1. The ends lost 3 bases at V and 0 bases at J; junction bases unmatched: 2. The germline V gene encodes CDR1 KGHSH and CDR2 LQKENI. The CDR3 loop spans 16 amino acids. CDR3 sequence: CASSPTGSSGANVLTF. Here the CDR3 DNA reads TGTGCCAGCTCACCGACAGGGAGCTCTGGGGCCAACGTCCTGACTTTC.

The chain carries TRBV9 and TRBJ2-3; D is uncertain. The ends were cut back, 1 base at V and 3 bases at J, with 12 bases in the middle. This CDR3 region has 15 residues. The germline V gene has CDR1 SGDLS and CDR2 YYNGEE. The DNA of the CDR3 is TGTGCCAGCAGCGTAAAGGGTTTTGAGACAGATACGCAGTATTTT. This encodes CASSVKGFETDTQYF.

The V call is TRBV5-4, the J call TRBJ2-5; the match to TRBD2 covers 9 bases. This CDR3 region has 15 residues. Germline loops: CDR1 SGHNT, CDR2 YYREEE (reference sequence). V was clipped by 1 base and J by 4 bases; unmatched bases: 5. CDR3 coding DNA: TGTGCCAGCAGCTTGTATAGGCGGGGGGGAGAGACCCAGTACTTC. Translated, it gives CASSLYRRGGETQYF.

The rearrangement joins TRBV30 to TRBJ2-6, with no clear D. The germline V and J ends were trimmed by 0 bases and 0 bases, with 15 bases remaining between them. The CDR3 consists of 18 residues. Germline-derived CDR1 and CDR2 are GTSNPN and SVGIG (reference sequence). CDR3 sequence reads: CAWSVRTWNFSGANVLTF. The CDR3 DNA reads TGTGCCTGGAGTGTAAGAACCTGGAACTTCTCTGGGGCCAACGTCCTGACTTTC.

V is TRBV6-1 and J is TRBJ2-7; 7 bases line up with TRBD1. CDR1 and CDR2 from the germline V gene are MNHNS and SASEGT. The CDR3 length is 14 residues. Trimming cost V 6 bases and J 3 bases; bases outside gene matches: 8. The DNA of the CDR3 is TGTGCCAGCAGCCGGGACAGAGGACTCTACGAGCAGTACTTC. Translating gives CASSRDRGLYEQYF.

V gene TRBV5-1 combines with J gene TRBJ2-7; D is unresolved. The CDR3 has 15 residues. Germline loops: CDR1 SGHRS, CDR2 YFSETQ. V was pared by 0 bases and J by 2 bases, with 12 bases between. Here the CDR3 reads CASSLDWVGPYEQYF. The CDR3 DNA sequence: TGCGCCAGCAGCTTGGATTGGGTCGGACCCTACGAGCAGTACTTC. Complete variable domain (other parts from reference TRBV5-1 and TRBJ2-7): KAGVTQTPRYLIKTRGQQVTLSCSPISGHRSVSWYQQTPGQGLQFLFEYFSETQRNKGNFPGRFSGRQFSNSRSEMNVSTLELGDSALYLCASSLDWVGPYEQYFGPGTRLTVT.

The chain is built from TRBV6-5 and TRBJ1-2, with TRBD1 matching 7 bases. The CDR3 is made up of 12 amino acids. Germline assignment: CDR1 MNHEY and CDR2 SVGAGI. V gave up 5 bases and J gave up 8 bases; unmatched junction bases: 5. CDR3 region: CASSGQAEGYTF. Here the CDR3 DNA reads TGTGCCAGCAGTGGACAGGCGGAAGGCTACACCTTC.

The rearrangement uses TRBV30 and TRBJ2-5; D assignment may be TRBD1 or TRBD2 (5 bases each). This CDR3 is built from 15 residues. CDR1 is GTSNPN, CDR2 SVGIG, per germline (reference sequence). Trimming took 1 base from V and 7 from J, leaving 19 bases between them. The CDR3 here is CAWSERGRGLGTQYF. Here the CDR3 DNA reads TGTGCCTGGAGTGAAAGGGGACGGGGCCTGGGGACCCAGTACTTC.